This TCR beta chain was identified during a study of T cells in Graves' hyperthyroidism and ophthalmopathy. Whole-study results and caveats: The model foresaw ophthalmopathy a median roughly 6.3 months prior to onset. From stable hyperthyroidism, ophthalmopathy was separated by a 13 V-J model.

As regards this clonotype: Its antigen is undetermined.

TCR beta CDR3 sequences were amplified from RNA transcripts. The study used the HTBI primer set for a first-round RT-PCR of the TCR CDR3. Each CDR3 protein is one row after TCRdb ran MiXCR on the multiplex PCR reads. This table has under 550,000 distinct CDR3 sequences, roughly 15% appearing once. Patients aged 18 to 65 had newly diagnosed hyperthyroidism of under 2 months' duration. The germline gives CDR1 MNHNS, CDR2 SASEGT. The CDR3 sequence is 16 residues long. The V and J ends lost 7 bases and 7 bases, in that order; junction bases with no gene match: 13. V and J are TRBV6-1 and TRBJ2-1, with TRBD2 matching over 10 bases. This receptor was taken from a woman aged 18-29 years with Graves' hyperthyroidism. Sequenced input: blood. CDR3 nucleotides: TGTGCCAGCAATACTCTAGCGGGAGCTCCGGGTAATGAGCAGTTCTTC. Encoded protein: CASNTLAGAPGNEQFF.